Listed here are 23 T cell receptor beta chains from one sample, sequenced in a study of blood T cell repertoires in COVID-19. The protocol was immunoSEQ multiplex PCR, while the TCRdb copy is restricted to in-frame clones and leaves out a portion. There are around 150,000 clones in the sample; around 92% occur only once, and approximately 3% lies in the top ten. Sequenced: peripheral blood. The receptors derive from a man aged 55 to 70 with acute or convalescent COVID-19.

This clone was detected a few times. This rearrangement joins TRBV4-1 to TRBJ2-7; TRBD1 matches 9 bases. Per the germline V gene, CDR1 is MGHRA and CDR2 is YSYEKL. The junction had 20 bases not matched to a gene; V was cut back by 4 bases and J by 7 bases. CDR3 length equals 18 residues. The CDR3 sequence: CASSPLFYKDRGAEEQYF. In DNA, the CDR3 is TGCGCCAGCAGCCCCCTGTTCTATAAGGACAGGGGCGCAGAGGAGCAGTACTTC.

As to this clone: Other DNA variants within this sample encode the same CDR3. V and J are TRBV5-6 and TRBJ2-2; D is unclear. Deletions cut 2 bases from V and 1 base from J, with 9 bases between. This CDR3 contains 15 residues. CDR1 is SGHDT, CDR2 YYEEEE, per germline. The chain's CDR3 is CASSLLQRNTGELFF. In nucleotides, the CDR3 is TGTGCCAGCAGCTTATTACAGAGGAACACCGGGGAGCTGTTTTTT.

This chain connects TRBV5-5 to TRBJ1-5; D not resolved. The CDR3 runs to 16 residues. In germline, CDR1 is SGHKS, CDR2 YYEKEE (reference sequence). With 3 bases removed from V and 0 bases from J, the gap between germline ends came to 13 bases. CDR3 bases: TGTGCCAGCAGCTCGGGAGAGGGAGATAGCAATCAGCCCCAGCATTTT. It translates to CASSSGEGDSNQPQHF.

The genes are TRBV10-2 and TRBJ2-4; D may be TRBD2 (6 bases). The germline CDR1 and CDR2 sequences are WSHSY and SAAADI. This CDR3 is 13 amino acids long. V was shortened by 7 bases and J by 6 bases, with 13 bases between the two germline ends. The CDR3 nucleotides read TGCGCCAGCACGGTTGGTAGCGGAAACATTCAGTACTTC. It encodes CASTVGSGNIQYF.

For the CDR3, the DNA is TGTGCCAGTAGTCTAACAGGGGGCAGCAATCAGCCCCAGCATTTT. This gives the protein CASSLTGGSNQPQHF. The chain links TRBV19 to TRBJ1-5; 9 nucleotides line up with TRBD1. The CDR3 runs to 15 residues. Germline CDR1 is LNHDA and CDR2 is SQIVND (reference sequence). V was clipped by 5 bases and J by 1 base; unmatched bases: 3.

The CDR3 coding sequence is TGTGCCAGCAGCTCATTAGAACAGGTAAAGGCTGAAGCTTTCTTT. Its translation: CASSSLEQVKAEAFF. This chain joins TRBV7-9 and TRBJ1-1; D perhaps matches TRBD1 (5 bases). Germline-derived CDR1 and CDR2 are SEHNR and FQNEAQ (reference sequence). V lost 4 bases, J lost 6 bases, and 18 bases lay in between. This CDR3 spans 15 amino acids.

The genes are TRBV4-1 and TRBJ2-7; 7 nucleotides agree with TRBD2. Per the germline V gene, CDR1 is MGHRA and CDR2 is YSYEKL. This CDR3 spans 16 amino acids. V was clipped by 1 base and J by 4 bases; unmatched bases: 10. CDR3 nucleotides: TGCGCCAGCAGCCAAGGGGGGGGAACCGGGGCATACGAGCAGTACTTC. Translation gives CASSQGGGTGAYEQYF.

The chain uses TRBV4-2 and TRBJ2-5; unclear D gene. This CDR3 spans 15 amino acids. Deletions cut 1 base from V and 5 bases from J, with 14 bases between. Germline CDR1 is LGHNA and CDR2 is YNFKEQ. CDR3 loop: CASSQGAPSQETQYF. CDR3 coding DNA: TGTGCCAGCAGCCAAGGGGCCCCATCCCAGGAGACCCAGTACTTC.

This clone was seen only once. The conserved phenylalanine or tryptophan normally closing the CDR3 is absent here, so this likely arose from a read error. It is unclear where the CDR3 begins or ends on the DNA, so no DNA is shown, and the CDR3 is as TCRdb lists it. The V gene is TRBV3-1 (or the pseudogene TRBV3-2), the J gene TRBJ1-1; no check of the table's D call, TRBD1, against the DNA was made. Germline V gives CDR1 LGHDT, CDR2 YNNKEL (reference sequence). The CDR3 is made up of 14 amino acids, end residues included. This CDR3 is CASSQVGRGLQVFV.

The V call is TRBV18, the J call TRBJ1-2; 7 bases line up with TRBD1. V dropped 6 bases and J dropped 3; count of bases not matched to a gene: 7. Germline values: CDR1 KGHSH, CDR2 LQKENI. The length of the CDR3 is 14 residues. The CDR3 nucleotides read TGTGCCAGCTCGCGCGATGGGACAGACTATGGCTACACCTTC. Residues: CASSRDGTDYGYTF.

This chain links TRBV5-1 with TRBJ2-3, with 9 bases matching TRBD2. The ends lost 6 bases at V and 2 bases at J; junction bases unmatched: 10. Germline CDR1 is SGHRS and CDR2 is YFSETQ. This CDR3 has 16 amino acids. The CDR3 loop reads CASTHRRGGITDTQYF. The CDR3 DNA sequence: TGCGCCAGCACCCACAGGCGGGGGGGAATCACAGATACGCAGTATTTT.

The CDR3 DNA is TGCGCCAGCAGCTACACGGGTCCCCCCTACGAGCAGTACTTC. Translating it yields CASSYTGPPYEQYF. The genes are TRBV4-1 and TRBJ2-7; D is unclear. Trimming took off 5 bases at V and 2 bases at J, with 13 bases between the two ends. Germline V CDR1 and CDR2: MGHRA, YSYEKL. This CDR3 has 14 amino acids.

The chain combines TRBV7-7 with TRBJ2-3, with 9 nucleotides matching TRBD2. The germline V gene encodes CDR1 SSHAT and CDR2 FNYEAQ (reference sequence). V lost 1 base and J lost 5; bases outside the gene matches: 7. The CDR3 consists of 16 residues. The chain's CDR3 is CASSLVAGGPVDTQYF. CDR3 bases: TGTGCCAGCAGCTTAGTGGCGGGGGGGCCTGTAGATACGCAGTATTTT.

This clone was seen only once. This chain's CDR3 is CASSQDRASGNTIYF. The DNA of the CDR3 is TGTGCCAGCAGCCAGGACAGGGCCTCTGGAAACACCATATATTTT. The V gene is TRBV7-9, the J gene TRBJ1-3, with TRBD1 matching 8 bases. J gave up 0 bases and V 5 bases, and 3 bases lay outside the gene matches. The CDR3 has 15 amino acids. Germline V lookup: CDR1 SEHNR, CDR2 FQNEAQ (reference sequence).

This clone was detected only once. V and J are TRBV21-1 and TRBJ1-4. TRBV21-1 is flagged as a pseudogene. The CDR3 length is 14 residues. The CDR3 DNA follows: TGTGCCAGCAGCAAAGTGAAAGAGAATGAAAAACTGTTTTTT. It codes for CASSKVKENEKLFF.

V gene TRBV11-2 combines with J gene TRBJ1-4; 11 positions agree with TRBD1. V dropped 5 bases and J dropped 10; count of bases not matched to a gene: 3. The length of the CDR3 is 13 residues. Germline V CDR1 and CDR2: SGHAT, FQNNGV. As DNA, the CDR3 is TGTGCCAGCAGCGCCGGGACAGGGGGAAAACTGTTTTTT. Amino acids: CASSAGTGGKLFF.

Only a few counts were recorded for this clone. The chain has TRBV27 and TRBJ2-7, with TRBD1 as a possible D gene (5 bases). This CDR3 contains 14 residues. Germline V lookup: CDR1 MNHEY, CDR2 SMNVEV (reference sequence). Trimming took off 4 bases at V and 3 bases at J, with 13 bases between the two ends. The DNA of the CDR3 is TGTGCCAGCAGTTCAAGACAGAGATACTACGAGCAGTACTTC. It yields the protein CASSSRQRYYEQYF.

The chain couples TRBV30 to TRBJ1-2; TRBD1 aligns across 8 bases. Germline CDR1 is GTSNPN and CDR2 is SVGIG (reference sequence). V trimming: 4 bases; J trimming: 4 bases; junction bases outside the gene matches: 5. The CDR3 loop spans 13 amino acids. CDR3 amino acids: CAWTRTGFYGYTF. The CDR3 nucleotides read TGTGCCTGGACCCGGACAGGGTTCTATGGCTACACCTTC. Complete variable domain (other parts from reference TRBV30 and TRBJ1-2): SQTIHQWPATLVQPVGSPLSLECTVEGTSNPNLYWYRQAAGRGLQLLFYSVGIGQISSEVPQNLSASRPQDRQFILSSKKLLLSDSGFYLCAWTRTGFYGYTFGSGTRLTVV.

This clone showed up just a few times. The chain joins TRBV6-2 or TRBV6-3 to TRBJ1-1, with 9 bases matching TRBD1. The CDR3 extends over 16 amino acids. V shed 2 bases, J shed 4 bases, and the junction held 8 bases outside the gene matches. The germline V gene encodes CDR1 MNHEY and CDR2 SVGEGT. CDR3 nucleotides: TGTGCCAGCAGTTACGGATATGGGACAGGGCCCACTGAAGCTTTCTTT. Protein sequence: CASSYGYGTGPTEAFF.

This chain links TRBV13 with TRBJ2-1, with D unclear. This CDR3 spans 15 amino acids. V lost 5 bases to trimming and J lost 5 bases, with 16 bases between them. Per germline, CDR1 PRHDT and CDR2 FYEKMQ (reference sequence). The CDR3 reads CASSTDSILNNEQFF. The DNA for the CDR3 is TGTGCCAGCAGCACCGACTCAATATTAAACAATGAGCAGTTCTTC.

The chain is built from TRBV5-1 and TRBJ2-7, with TRBD1 matching over 8 bases. From germline, CDR1 is SGHRS and CDR2 YFSETQ. The CDR3 is 17 amino acids. Losses at the gene ends were 1 base for V and 4 bases for J; bases not matched to a gene: 13. DNA for the CDR3: TGCGCCAGCAGCTTGCGGTCCGGACAGGGAACGGGATACGAGCAGTACTTC. Residues: CASSLRSGQGTGYEQYF.

The J gene is TRBJ1-2, the V gene TRBV4-2; 9 bases align to TRBD1. This CDR3 has 14 amino acids. The junction had 10 bases not matched to a gene; V was cut back by 0 bases and J by 14 bases. Germline CDR1 and CDR2: LGHNA and YNFKEQ. In DNA form, the CDR3 reads TGTGCCAGCAGCCAAGAGGATCAGGGAGACAGGGGGACCTTC. Translation gives CASSQEDQGDRGTF.

The gene calls are TRBV5-1 and TRBJ2-5; 11 bases align to TRBD2. Germline CDR1 and CDR2: SGHRS and YFSETQ. The length of the CDR3 is 15 residues. With 4 bases clipped from V and 5 bases from J, the junction kept 7 bases outside the gene matches. CDR3 amino acids: CASSVSGGARETQYF. DNA of the CDR3: TGCGCCAGCAGCGTTAGCGGGGGGGCCCGGGAGACCCAGTACTTC. Full variable domain (rest looked up from reference TRBV5-1 and TRBJ2-5): KAGVTQTPRYLIKTRGQQVTLSCSPISGHRSVSWYQQTPGQGLQFLFEYFSETQRNKGNFPGRFSGRQFSNSRSEMNVSTLELGDSALYLCASSVSGGARETQYFGPGTRLLVL.